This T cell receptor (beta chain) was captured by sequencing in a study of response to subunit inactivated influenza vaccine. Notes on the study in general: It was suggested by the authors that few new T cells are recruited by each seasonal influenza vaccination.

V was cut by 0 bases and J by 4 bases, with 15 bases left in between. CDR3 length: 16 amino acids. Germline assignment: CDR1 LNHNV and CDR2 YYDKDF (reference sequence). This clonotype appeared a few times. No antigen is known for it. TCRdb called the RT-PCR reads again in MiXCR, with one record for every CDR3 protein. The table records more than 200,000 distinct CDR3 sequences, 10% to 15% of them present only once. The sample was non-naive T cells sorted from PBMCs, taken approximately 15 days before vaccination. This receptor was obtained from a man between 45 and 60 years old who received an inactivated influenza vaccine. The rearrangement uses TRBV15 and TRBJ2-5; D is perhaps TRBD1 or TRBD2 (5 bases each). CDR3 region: CATSRDRPTRGETQYF. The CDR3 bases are TGTGCCACCAGCAGAGATCGGCCCACTAGGGGAGAGACCCAGTACTTC.